A selection of T cell receptor beta chains follows, all from one sample in a study of T-cell memory formation after mild COVID-19. MiXCR was run by TCRdb on the 5' RACE reads, yielding one entry per CDR3 protein. In the table there are 350,000 or so distinct CDR3 sequences, 20% to 25% of which are singletons. Sequenced: PBMCs or a T cell subset sorted from them (not recorded which). Receptors originate from an adult woman who had mild COVID-19 (a few samples of this study predate the infection). Cell type and time point are not known. Both conserved end residues are part of each CDR3. The D gene is left open where the match is weak. The size of a clone is reported for some rows only, either as once, few or many, or as a class for expanded clones.

few	TRBJ1-4	-	TRBV7-2	TGTGCCAGCAGCTTAGCAGGCCGTAATGAAAAACTGTTTTTT	CASSLAGRNEKLFF
many	TRBJ1-4	TRBD1	TRBV5-1	TGCGCCAGCAGCTTGACAGGGGGCTTGAGTAATGAAAAACTGTTTTTT	CASSLTGGLSNEKLFF
few	TRBJ2-1	TRBD2	TRBV7-9	TGTGCCAGCAGCTTAGTCCCCGGCCTAGCGGGAGGAGTAAATGAGCAGTTCTTC	CASSLVPGLAGGVNEQFF
-	TRBJ2-3	-	TRBV5-1	TGCGCCAGCAGCTTGAAATCGGGAGTAGGTACAGATACGCAGTATTTT	CASSLKSGVGTDTQYF
-	TRBJ1-1	TRBD1	TRBV12-3/TRBV12-4	TGTGCCAGCAGTTTATCGGGGACAGGGCTCCTCGGTGAAGCTTTCTTT	CASSLSGTGLLGEAFF
-	TRBJ2-3	TRBD2	TRBV20-1	TGCAGTGCTAGAGGTGGGCCGTTGCTAGCGGGGGAGTACACAGATACGCAGTATTTT	CSARGGPLLAGEYTDTQYF
few	TRBJ1-1	-	TRBV6-1	TGTGCCAGCAGGGAAACAGGAAACAGTGAAGCTTTCTTT	CASRETGNSEAFF
-	TRBJ1-5	-	TRBV10-2	TGCGCCAGCAGTGAGTCAAGGGCCTATAGCAATCAGCCCCAGCATTTT	CASSESRAYSNQPQHF
few	TRBJ2-3	-	TRBV21-1	TGTGCCAGCAGCAAAGCCTGGGGGCTTACAGATACGCAGTATTTT	CASSKAWGLTDTQYF
many	TRBJ1-1	-	TRBV4-3	TGCGCCAGCAGCCTCAGGGGTGGGGACACTGAAGCTTTCTTT	CASSLRGGDTEAFF
-	TRBJ1-1	TRBD1	TRBV12-3/TRBV12-4	TGTGCCAGCCTTGGCTTGGGACAGAGGAGCACTGAAGCTTTCTTT	CASLGLGQRSTEAFF
few	TRBJ2-2	-	TRBV19	TGTGCCAGTAGTATATCGAGGGAGGCCGGGGAGCTGTTTTTT	CASSISREAGELFF
few	TRBJ1-1	TRBD1	TRBV5-1	TGCGCCAGCAGCGTCGGACAGGGGGCCACTGAAGCTTTCTTT	CASSVGQGATEAFF
-	TRBJ2-1	TRBD2	TRBV4-2	TGTGCCAGCAGCCCGGGACTAGCGGGAGTCCGGGAGCAGTTCTTC	CASSPGLAGVREQFF
-	TRBJ1-2	-	TRBV7-2	TGTGCCAGCAGCTTTCACACAGGGAGCTATGGCTACACCTTC	CASSFHTGSYGYTF
few	TRBJ2-2	TRBD1	TRBV6-5	TGTGCCAGCAGTCGACAGGGTAGCACCGGGGAGCTGTTTTTT	CASSRQGSTGELFF
few	TRBJ2-7	-	TRBV3-1	TGTGCCAGCAGCAAGGGGCTTGGATCCTACGAGCAGTACTTC	CASSKGLGSYEQYF
-	TRBJ2-6	-	TRBV7-8	TGTGCCAGCACCCCCCGCTCTGGGGCCAACGTCCTGACTTTC	CASTPRSGANVLTF
-	TRBJ2-3	TRBD1	TRBV7-6	TGTGCCAGCAGCTGGACAGGGCAAGGGAGAGATACGCAGTATTTT	CASSWTGQGRDTQYF
few	TRBJ2-3	-	TRBV7-9	TGTGCCAGCAGCCCCCGGACTCCCTTTGGGGATACGCAGTATTTT	CASSPRTPFGDTQYF
few	TRBJ1-1	-	TRBV20-1	TGCAGTGCTAGGACCCTCGACAGCTCTGACACTGAAGCTTTCTTT	CSARTLDSSDTEAFF
-	TRBJ1-2	TRBD1	TRBV9	TGTGCCAGCAGCGCAGGACAGGGGGGTTTTGGCTATGGCTACACCTTC	CASSAGQGGFGYGYTF
-	TRBJ1-5	TRBD1	TRBV10-3	TGTGCCATCAGGGGGGACAGGGGGAACAATCAGCCCCAGCATTTT	CAIRGDRGNNQPQHF
-	TRBJ2-3	-	TRBV24-1	TGTGCCACCAGTGATACCCCAGATACGCAGTATTTT	CATSDTPDTQYF
-	TRBJ2-1	-	TRBV3-1	TGTGCCAGCAGCCAAGTTTTTGAGCAGTTCTTC	CASSQVFEQFF
-	TRBJ2-3	-	TRBV6-2/TRBV6-3	TGTGCCTCCACGGATCGGGGGTCAAGTAGCACAGATACGCAGTATTTT	CASTDRGSSSTDTQYF
-	TRBJ1-1	-	TRBV6-2/TRBV6-3	TGTGCCAGCAGTTACAAGGGCTTTACTGAAGCTTTCTTT	CASSYKGFTEAFF
many	TRBJ2-1	TRBD2	TRBV4-3	TGCGCCAGCAGCCAGTGGACTAGCGGGAACTACAATGAGCAGTTCTTC	CASSQWTSGNYNEQFF
-	TRBJ1-2	-	TRBV30	TGTGCCTGGAGTGCCCGACACCGGGGGGAGGATGGCTACACCTTC	CAWSARHRGEDGYTF
-	TRBJ2-5	-	TRBV12-3/TRBV12-4	TGTGCCAGCAATTCTCAAGTTGGTGAGACCCAGTACTTC	CASNSQVGETQYF
few	TRBJ1-1	-	TRBV5-6	TGTGCCAGCAACCAAGGAGGTAGAGGGGAGGGCACTGAAGCTTTCTTT	CASNQGGRGEGTEAFF
few	TRBJ2-3	-	TRBV5-1	TGCGCCAGCAGCTTGGCCATCACTTGGGGCACAGATACGCAGTATTTT	CASSLAITWGTDTQYF
many	TRBJ1-1	-	TRBV20-1	TGCAGTGCTGTAGGGGGGAACACTGAAGCTTTCTTT	CSAVGGNTEAFF
-	TRBJ2-6	-	TRBV7-9	TGTGCCAGCAGCTTAGTAGGTGGCAGGGCCTTCGTTTCCCACTCTGGGGCCAACGTCCTGACTTTC	CASSLVGGRAFVSHSGANVLTF
few	TRBJ2-3	TRBD2	TRBV7-9	TGTGCCAGCAGCCGACTAGCGGGAGAGTTCACAGATACGCAGTATTTT	CASSRLAGEFTDTQYF
few	TRBJ2-5	-	TRBV19	TGTGCCAGTAGTATAATGGCCGAAGAGACCCAGTACTTC	CASSIMAEETQYF
-	TRBJ2-2	TRBD2	TRBV9	TGTGCCAGCAGCCCGCGCGGTAGCGGGAGTGCCGGGGAGCTGTTTTTT	CASSPRGSGSAGELFF
-	TRBJ1-1	-	TRBV6-1	TGTGCCAGCACGAGGGGGGACACTACTGAAGCTTTCTTT	CASTRGDTTEAFF
few	TRBJ2-7	-	TRBV9	TGTGCCAGCAGCGTAGGGGGACGGAACTACGAGCAGTACTTC	CASSVGGRNYEQYF
-	TRBJ2-3	TRBD2	TRBV12-3/TRBV12-4	TGTGCCAGCAGTCCGACTAGCGGGGGGGCCCCCCAAACAGATACGCAGTATTTT	CASSPTSGGAPQTDTQYF
-	TRBJ1-2	-	TRBV5-1	TGCGCCAGCAGCGCGGAGGGAATTTTTTACTATGGCTACACCTTC	CASSAEGIFYYGYTF
-	TRBJ2-3	TRBD2	TRBV7-2	TGTGCCAGCAGCTTAGTGGGGGTAGCGGGAGGAATCACAGATACGCAGTATTTT	CASSLVGVAGGITDTQYF
-	TRBJ2-5	TRBD2	TRBV4-2	TGTGCCAGCAGCCAAGGCAGCGGGAGGGCCTTGGAGACCCAGTACTTC	CASSQGSGRALETQYF
-	TRBJ2-3	-	TRBV7-2	TGTGCCAGCAGCTTGCGGACCGCCAGCACAGATACGCAGTATTTT	CASSLRTASTDTQYF
few	TRBJ2-1	TRBD2	TRBV5-5	TGTGCCAGCAGCACTGGCACTAGCGGGACCGCGTGGAATGAGCAGTTCTTC	CASSTGTSGTAWNEQFF